This T cell receptor beta chain was recovered during a study of early T cells in non-severe SARS-CoV-2 infection. This clonotype was counted ten times or more. At one end the junction does not follow the germline gene, possibly because of a read error. In the library, individual cDNA molecules carried attached unique molecular identifiers. One entry per CDR3 protein, called by TCRdb with MiXCR from the 5' RACE reads. The table shows tens of thousands of distinct CDR3 sequences, with around 13% occurring only once. CDR3 length: 12 residues. Looked up from germline, CDR1 is SGHVS and CDR2 is FNYEAQ. This chain joins TRBV7-6 and TRBJ2-7; 8 bases fit TRBD1. This TCR was sampled from an adult who was a healthcare worker with PCR-confirmed SARS-CoV-2 infection or an uninfected control (not recorded which). The material sequenced was whole blood. The CDR3 sequence is CASSLTGEITSF. CDR3 nucleotide sequence: TGTGCCAGCAGCTTGACAGGGGAAATTACGAGCTTC.